A selection of T cell receptor beta chains follows, all from one sample in a study of blood T cell repertoires in COVID-19. Method: immunoSEQ multiplex PCR; TCRdb's copy keeps in-frame clones and lacks some. The sample consists of tens of thousands of clones, around 83% of them appearing once. Sequencing was done on a sample of peripheral blood. All receptors derive from a human donor in a cohort sampled during active COVID-19. The conserved cysteine and the conserved F or W are not part of the CDR3 here. A D gene is named only where the DNA matches it firmly.

v_gene	d_gene	j_gene	CDR3aa
TRBV30	TRBD2	TRBJ2-1	AWSVGTSRSNEQF
TRBV27	.	TRBJ2-1	ASSSTRTYNEQF
TRBV11-2	.	TRBJ2-7	ASSRDPYEQY
TRBV19	.	TRBJ1-2	ASSPGTSEFNYGYT
TRBV2	TRBD1	TRBJ1-2	ASRATGGRDGYT
TRBV11-3	.	TRBJ1-1	ASSLGTEFEAF
TRBV6-5	.	TRBJ1-1	ASSYSISGNTEAF
TRBV7-8	TRBD1	TRBJ2-1	ASSRTGPTYNEQF
TRBV7-3	.	TRBJ2-1	ASSLGGTGNEQF
TRBV11-2	TRBD1	TRBJ1-1	ASSLNRGRGRLDTEAF
TRBV19	.	TRBJ1-5	ASSTLGPGQPQH